These T cell receptor beta chains were read from a single sample in a study of CD8 T cells in ankylosing spondylitis. MiXCR was run by TCRdb on the 5' RACE reads, yielding one entry per CDR3 protein. The sample consists of approximately 340,000 distinct CDR3 sequences, 14% to 15% of them appearing once. Material: blood, either unsorted or a sorted T cell fraction (not recorded which). These receptors came from a male donor with ankylosing spondylitis or in good health (not recorded which). CDR3s include the opening cysteine and the closing phenylalanine or tryptophan. The D gene is left open where the match is weak. For some rows the clone size is stated as once, few or many, or as a class when expanded; others skip it.

v_call	j_call	d_call	clone_size	cdr3_aa	cdr3_nt
TRBV20-1	TRBJ1-1	TRBD1	few	CCARGQKGRDRGPLAFF	TGCTGCGCTAGAGGTCAAAAGGGCCGGGACAGGGGTCCGCTGGCTTTCTTT
TRBV2	TRBJ1-1	-	-	CASSEVSPRSTEAFF	TGTGCCAGCAGTGAGGTCAGCCCGAGGAGCACTGAAGCTTTCTTT
TRBV5-1	TRBJ1-2	-	-	CASSISGTHYGYTF	TGCGCCAGCAGCATATCCGGGACACACTATGGCTACACCTTC
TRBV12-3/TRBV12-4	TRBJ2-5	TRBD2	many	CASSRGTSGTQYF	TGTGCCAGCAGTCGAGGGACTAGCGGGACCCAGTACTTC
TRBV4-1	TRBJ2-7	TRBD2	few	CASSLGGLAGDEQYF	TGCGCCAGCAGCCTCGGGGGACTAGCGGGAGACGAGCAGTACTTC
TRBV6-1	TRBJ1-1	-	few	CASTETWAGSEAFF	TGTGCCAGCACCGAAACTTGGGCAGGGTCTGAAGCTTTCTTT
TRBV5-1	TRBJ1-6	TRBD1	-	CASSLAPTGDNSPLHF	TGCGCCAGCAGCTTGGCCCCGACAGGGGATAATTCACCCCTCCACTTT
TRBV27	TRBJ2-7	TRBD1	few	CASSRQGIGRYEQYF	TGTGCCAGCAGTCGACAGGGCATTGGGAGATACGAGCAGTACTTC
TRBV10-2	TRBJ1-2	-	few	CASSPRGNYGYTF	TGCGCCAGCAGTCCCCGGGGGAACTATGGCTACACCTTC
TRBV20-1	TRBJ1-2	-	-	CSARIGNYGYTF	TGCAGTGCTAGAATAGGGAACTATGGCTACACCTTC
TRBV20-1	TRBJ1-5	TRBD1	-	CSARDGGQTNQPQHF	TGCAGTGCTAGAGATGGGGGACAGACCAATCAGCCCCAGCATTTT
TRBV19	TRBJ2-1	-	-	CASSINKVSYNEQFF	TGTGCCAGTAGTATAAACAAAGTCTCCTACAATGAGCAGTTCTTC
TRBV20-1	TRBJ1-6	TRBD1	-	CSARAGGAYNSPLHF	TGCAGTGCTAGAGCAGGGGGCGCCTATAATTCACCCCTCCACTTT
TRBV20-1	TRBJ2-1	TRBD1	-	CSAPRDRHNEQFF	TGCAGTGCACCCCGGGACAGACACAATGAGCAGTTCTTC
TRBV7-9	TRBJ2-7	-	-	CASSTGRIYEQYF	TGTGCCAGCAGCACGGGACGGATCTACGAGCAGTACTTC
TRBV9	TRBJ2-1	-	few	CASSVQGMDNEQFF	TGTGCCAGCAGCGTACAAGGAATGGACAATGAGCAGTTCTTC
TRBV5-1	TRBJ2-1	TRBD2	few	CASSSGLAGNSYNEQFF	TGCGCCAGCAGCTCGGGACTAGCGGGAAACTCCTACAATGAGCAGTTCTTC
TRBV4-1	TRBJ2-5	-	-	CASSQDDRTRTQYF	TGCGCCAGCAGCCAAGATGACAGGACCAGGACCCAGTACTTC
TRBV12-3/TRBV12-4	TRBJ2-4	TRBD1	-	CASSLEGTGGVRSVKNIQYF	TGTGCCAGCAGTTTAGAAGGGACAGGGGGAGTTCGTTCGGTCAAAAACATTCAGTACTTC
TRBV20-1	TRBJ1-2	-	few	CSARRGDGGYTF	TGCAGTGCTAGAAGGGGAGATGGTGGCTACACCTTC
TRBV4-2	TRBJ1-1	-	-	CASSPGGRQNTEASF	TGTGCCAGCAGCCCTGGAGGGAGGCAAAACACTGAAGCTTCCTTT
TRBV29-1	TRBJ2-2	-	-	CSVRWTANTGELFF	TGCAGCGTACGCTGGACGGCGAACACCGGGGAGCTGTTTTTT
TRBV3-1	TRBJ1-1	-	-	CASSRGVQGWTEAFF	TGTGCCAGCAGCCGGGGGGTGCAGGGCTGGACTGAAGCTTTCTTT
TRBV6-1	TRBJ1-2	-	once	CASSPPLSGFGYGYTF	TGTGCCAGCAGTCCCCCGCTCTCGGGCTTCGGGTATGGCTACACCTTC
TRBV13	TRBJ1-2	TRBD1	few	CASSLTGVYGYTF	TGTGCCAGCAGCTTAACAGGGGTCTATGGCTACACCTTC
TRBV5-1	TRBJ2-1	TRBD2	-	CASSASSGGIGEQFF	TGCGCCAGCAGCGCCTCTAGCGGGGGCATTGGCGAGCAGTTCTTC